The T cell receptor (beta chain) described here comes from a study of CD8 T cells in ankylosing spondylitis (TCRdb year 2017). Background for the entire study: To find TCR variants linked to disease, the study profiled T cell receptor beta repertoires in ankylosing spondylitis patients and healthy donors. The full study cohort comprised some 27 ankylosing spondylitis patients and roughly 110 healthy donors. Samples of peripheral blood were taken, and for ankylosing spondylitis patients, synovial fluid was collected as well.

Cut back by 0 bases and 6 bases, the V and J ends lie 13 bases apart. In the germline V gene, CDR1 corresponds to SGDLS and CDR2 to YYNGEE. The CDR3 starts with the cysteine, ends with the phenylalanine, and has 15 residues. The DNA shown is the 45-base CDR3, in frame from base 1. The run used an Illumina HiSeq 2500. Quantitative 5'-RACE with molecular barcodes was the method used to prepare the TCR beta libraries. The original pipeline was this. Disease-linked TCR variants were identified with a new computational method built on a probabilistic model of VDJ rearrangement. TCRdb reran the public reads through fastp at Q25 and MiXCR, keeping productive beta chains. Entries that share a CDR3 protein sequence are merged under the most common genes and DNA. For this entry, the V and J calls and clone size follow TCRdb and not the study's own pipeline. Here the sample has 40,000 to 50,000 distinct CDR3 sequences; roughly 2.5% occur a single time. Approximately 4.2% of the sample lies in the top ten.

This clonotype was counted ten times or more. The clone's antigen remains unknown. No base qualities exist here, and no much larger clone lies one base off it. Overall results and qualifications from the work: The disease-linked clones were reported as significantly enriched in matched synovial fluid samples from ankylosing spondylitis patients. Blood from ankylosing spondylitis patients appeared to be characterized by a TCR beta motif made up of 8 or 9 highly homologous amino acid variants. A CD8+ phenotype was shown by the disease-linked clones, which were found at relatively low frequencies in peripheral blood. Some of the motif variants had been reported before in the synovial fluid and blood of reactive arthritis patients, a finding that suggests common disease-initiation mechanisms.

The chain joins TRBV9 to TRBJ2-4; the D call is tentative, TRBD1 or TRBD2, as each matches 5 bases. Material for sequencing was blood, either unsorted or a sorted T cell fraction (not recorded which). This TCR was sampled from a male donor with ankylosing spondylitis or in good health (not recorded which). This receptor carries the CDR3 CASSVAPGQGNIQYF. The DNA sequence reads TGTGCCAGCAGCGTAGCCCCGGGGCAGGGAAACATTCAGTACTTC.